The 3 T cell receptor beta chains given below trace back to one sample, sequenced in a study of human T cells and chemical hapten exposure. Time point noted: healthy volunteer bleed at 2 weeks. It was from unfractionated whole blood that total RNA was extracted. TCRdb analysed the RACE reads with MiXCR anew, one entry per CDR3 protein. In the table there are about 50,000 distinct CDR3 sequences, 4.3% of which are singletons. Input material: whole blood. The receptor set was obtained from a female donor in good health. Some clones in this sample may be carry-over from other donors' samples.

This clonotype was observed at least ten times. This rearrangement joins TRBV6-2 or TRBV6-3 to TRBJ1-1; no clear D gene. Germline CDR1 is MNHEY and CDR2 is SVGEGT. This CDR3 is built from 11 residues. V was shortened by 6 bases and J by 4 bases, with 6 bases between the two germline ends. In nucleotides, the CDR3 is TGTGCCAGCAGGGAGATCACTGAAGCTTTCTTT. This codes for CASREITEAFF.

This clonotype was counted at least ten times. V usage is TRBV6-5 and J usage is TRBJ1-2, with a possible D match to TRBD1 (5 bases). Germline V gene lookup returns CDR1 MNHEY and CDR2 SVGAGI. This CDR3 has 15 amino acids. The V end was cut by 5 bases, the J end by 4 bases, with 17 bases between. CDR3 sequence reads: CASSPWQGESYGYTF. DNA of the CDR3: TGTGCCAGCAGTCCATGGCAGGGAGAATCCTATGGCTACACCTTC.

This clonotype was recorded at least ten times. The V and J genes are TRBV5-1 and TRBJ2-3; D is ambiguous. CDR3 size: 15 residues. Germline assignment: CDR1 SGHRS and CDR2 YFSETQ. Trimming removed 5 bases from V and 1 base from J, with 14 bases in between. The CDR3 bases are TGCGCCAGCAGTCAAAACCGGCCAGGCACAGATACGCAGTATTTT. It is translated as CASSQNRPGTDTQYF.